Below, one T cell receptor (beta chain) is given with its context. V was pared by 3 bases and J by 5 bases, with 7 bases of the junction left unmatched. Germline CDR1 is SGDLS and CDR2 is YYNGEE. This CDR3 is built from 16 residues. Everyone who took part was roughly 18 to 89 years old, and they came from about two dozen US areas. Participants reported their clinical history, and cohort assignment relied on those reports. Source study methods: Reference gene primer amplification gave nucleated cell count estimates. Repertoires were generated with immunoSEQ multiplex PCR, while TCRdb's copy carries only in-frame clones and drops some. The V and J calls and clone size were taken over from that table, and D and trimming were inferred from the DNA. The top ten hold around 3.7% of the sample, which has about 250,000 clones, 89% seen once. This sample was included in a study of blood T cell repertoires in COVID-19.

This clonotype was sampled from a woman in her 30s with acute COVID-19. The chain combines TRBV9 with TRBJ2-5; 13 bases map to TRBD2. The sample taken for sequencing was PBMCs or T cells enriched from blood (not recorded which). Here the CDR3 reads CASSAGTSGVQETQYF. For the CDR3, the DNA is TGTGCCAGCAGCGCCGGGACTAGCGGGGTCCAGGAGACCCAGTACTTC.